The clone carrying this TCR beta chain was seen ten or more times. The antigen remains undetermined. The data were obtained in a study of post-analysis software for immune sequencing data. Findings and limits, study-wide: Included in a set of about 5 TRBV segments more frequent in patients than controls were TRBV5-6, TRBV5-1 and TRBV20-1.

CDR1 is SGDLS and CDR2 is YYNGEE in the germline V gene. The CDR3 is 13 amino acids. Built from TCR beta cDNA, the libraries had unique molecular identifiers in them. Yield was 450,000 to 650,000 cDNA molecules from approximately 0.91 to 9.4 million T cells. TCRdb redid the calling of the PCR reads with MiXCR, one entry per CDR3 protein. Of about 150,000 distinct CDR3 sequences detected, around 30% appear once; the ten largest clones hold approximately 1.4%. The genes are TRBV9 and TRBJ2-5; D ambiguous. With the DNA end fitting TRBJ2-7 better, the J assignment may be wrong. This receptor was obtained from a girl aged 10-17 years with multiple sclerosis. Sequencing was done on a sample of blood. Here the CDR3 DNA reads TGTGCCAGCAGCGTAAACTCCCATGGCGAGCAGTACTTC. It yields the protein CASSVNSHGEQYF.